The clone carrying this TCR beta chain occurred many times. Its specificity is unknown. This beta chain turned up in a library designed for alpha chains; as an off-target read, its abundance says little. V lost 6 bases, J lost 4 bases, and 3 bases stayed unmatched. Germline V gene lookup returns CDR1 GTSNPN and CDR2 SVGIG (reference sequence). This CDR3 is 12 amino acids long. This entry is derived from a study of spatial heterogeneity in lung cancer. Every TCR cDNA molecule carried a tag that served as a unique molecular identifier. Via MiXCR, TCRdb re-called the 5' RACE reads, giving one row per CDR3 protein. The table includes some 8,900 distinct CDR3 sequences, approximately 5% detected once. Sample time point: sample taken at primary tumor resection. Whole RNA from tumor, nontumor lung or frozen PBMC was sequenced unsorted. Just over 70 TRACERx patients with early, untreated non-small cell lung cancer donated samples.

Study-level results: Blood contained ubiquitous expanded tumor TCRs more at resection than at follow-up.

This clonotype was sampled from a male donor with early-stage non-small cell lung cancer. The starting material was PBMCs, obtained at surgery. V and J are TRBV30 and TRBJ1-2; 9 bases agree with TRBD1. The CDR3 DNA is TGTGCCTGCCGGACAGGGGCCTATGGCTACACCTTC. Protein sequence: CACRTGAYGYTF.